The present entry profiles one TCR beta chain with its context. Study processing details: Amplification of reference gene primers was used by the study to estimate nucleated cell counts. TCRdb keeps only in-frame clones here, not all; method: immunoSEQ multiplex PCR. V and J calls and clone size are as listed in that table; D and trimming were resolved from the DNA. Among roughly 150,000 clones listed, roughly 78% were seen once. Seattle participants joined during active infection and were tracked over time. Germline CDR1 ENHRY, CDR2 SYGVKD. The CDR3 contains 16 residues. Trimming removed 7 bases from V and 1 base from J; junction bases left unmatched: 1. The sample comes from a study of blood T cell repertoires in COVID-19. Study as a whole: Acute-phase and convalescent COVID-19 samples originated in the United States, Italy and Spain. The cDNA or gDNA used as material had been derived from T cells, B-cell-depleted T cells, or PBMCs.

The genes are TRBV10-3 and TRBJ2-6; 13 bases map to TRBD2. Sequencing was performed on peripheral blood. This TCR was sampled from a woman in her fifties or sixties with COVID-19, enrolled during active disease. The CDR3 reads CAIKTSGGSGANVLTF. CDR3 bases: TGTGCCATCAAGACTAGCGGGGGGTCTGGGGCCAACGTCCTGACTTTC.